The source of this T cell receptor (beta chain) is a study of blood T cells in healthy people across ages. Findings and limits, study-wide: Higher diversity, along with more naive CD4+ cells, distinguished long-lived donors from aged donors. CMV status of donors was unknown, possibly confounding expanded clonotype changes.

Every donor contributed about 10 milliliters of peripheral blood by blood draw. A J-beta primer mix and a sample-barcoded 5' primer were used in a second PCR of about 7 to 12 cycles. Each cDNA molecule, via a template-switch adaptor with 12 random nucleotides, was tagged. One entry per CDR3 protein results from TCRdb running MiXCR on the 5' RACE reads. Of about 970,000 distinct CDR3 sequences listed, about 53% are singletons. CDR3 length: 14 residues. CDR1 is SGHRS and CDR2 is YFSETQ in the germline V gene. Concerning this clonotype: Its antigen remains unknown.

The V and J genes are TRBV5-1 and TRBJ2-4; D perhaps matches TRBD1 (5 bases). The DNA end lines up better with TRBJ2-7; the J call may be wrong. Input material: blood. This sequence originates from a woman aged 55-75 years in good health. CDR3 DNA: TGCGCCAGCAGCTGGGGCGACAGCATCTACGAGCAGTACTTC. It translates to CASSWGDSIYEQYF.